The rows below give T cell receptor beta chains drawn from one sample of a study of monozygotic twins with inflammatory bowel disease. Reanalyzing the 5' RACE reads, TCRdb keeps one entry per CDR3 protein, without DNA. The clone table shows about 160,000 distinct CDR3 sequences, with the ten largest holding approximately 2.5%. Sequencing was done on a sample of blood. The source of these receptors is a human donor with ulcerative colitis or Crohn's disease, or a healthy co-twin of an affected twin (not recorded which). CDR3s include the opening cysteine and the closing phenylalanine or tryptophan. The order of the fields is J gene, V gene, CDR3 protein.

TRBJ2-3 | TRBV20-1 | CTGAGGPNTQYF
TRBJ1-5 | TRBV20-1 | CSASSQGLNQPQHF
TRBJ2-3 | TRBV20-1 | CSAVPGLAGDTQYF
TRBJ1-2 | TRBV19 | CASSTGPYGYTF
TRBJ2-2 | TRBV4-1 | CASSQERTSGRNTGELFF
TRBJ1-4 | TRBV15 | CATSREGQRGEKLFF
TRBJ2-3 | TRBV10-1 | CASTPTGVGDTQYF
TRBJ1-4 | TRBV20-1 | CSASPQAGTNEKLFF
TRBJ1-1 | TRBV5-1 | CASSFPGAPAEAFF
TRBJ1-4 | TRBV11-1 | CASSLLVQHRGQDEKLFF
TRBJ2-1 | TRBV19 | CASGTSGRVSYNEQFF
TRBJ1-2 | TRBV6-1 | CASSRDTTNYGYTF
TRBJ1-2 | TRBV9 | CASSVGPDSYHNYGYTF
TRBJ2-3 | TRBV5-1 | CASSLALGTATDTQYF